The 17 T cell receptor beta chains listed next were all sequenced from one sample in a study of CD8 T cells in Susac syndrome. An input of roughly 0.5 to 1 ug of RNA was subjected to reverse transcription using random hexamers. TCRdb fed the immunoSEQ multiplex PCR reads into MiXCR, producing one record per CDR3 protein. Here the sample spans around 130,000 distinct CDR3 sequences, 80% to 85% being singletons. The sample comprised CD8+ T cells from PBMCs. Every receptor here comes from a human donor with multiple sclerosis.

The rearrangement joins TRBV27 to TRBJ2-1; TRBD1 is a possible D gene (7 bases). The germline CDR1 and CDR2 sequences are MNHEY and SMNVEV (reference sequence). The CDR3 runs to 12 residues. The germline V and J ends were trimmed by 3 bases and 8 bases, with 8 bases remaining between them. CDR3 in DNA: TGTGCCAGCAGTTTCAGGGGGGATGAGCAGTTCTTC. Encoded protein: CASSFRGDEQFF.

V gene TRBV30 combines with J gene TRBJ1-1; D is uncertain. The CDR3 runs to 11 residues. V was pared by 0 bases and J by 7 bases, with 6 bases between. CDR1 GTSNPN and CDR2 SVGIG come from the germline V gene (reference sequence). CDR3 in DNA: TGTGCCTGGAGTGTAGGACTTGAAGCTTTCTTT. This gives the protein CAWSVGLEAFF. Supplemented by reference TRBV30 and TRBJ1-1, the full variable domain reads SQTIHQWPATLVQPVGSPLSLECTVEGTSNPNLYWYRQAAGRGLQLLFYSVGIGQISSEVPQNLSASRPQDRQFILSSKKLLLSDSGFYLCAWSVGLEAFFGQGTRLTVV.

CDR3 sequence (DNA): TGTGCCAGTAGTGGACAGGGGGACACTGAAGCTTTCTTT. Translating gives CASSGQGDTEAFF. J is TRBJ1-1 and V is TRBV19, with 10 bases fitting TRBD1. Germline V gene sequence: CDR1 LNHDA, CDR2 SQIVND (reference sequence). The CDR3 length is 13 residues. V gave up 5 bases and J gave up 3 bases; unmatched junction bases: 0. Supplemented by reference TRBV19 and TRBJ1-1, the full variable domain reads DGGITQSPKYLFRKEGQNVTLSCEQNLNHDAMYWYRQDPGQGLRLIYYSQIVNDFQKGDIAEGYSVSREKKESFPLTVTSAQKNPTAFYLCASSGQGDTEAFFGQGTRLTVV.

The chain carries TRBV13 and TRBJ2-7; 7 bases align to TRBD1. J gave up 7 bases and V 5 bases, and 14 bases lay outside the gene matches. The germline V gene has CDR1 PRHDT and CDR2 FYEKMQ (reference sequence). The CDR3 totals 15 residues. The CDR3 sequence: CASSPRQGVSYEQYF. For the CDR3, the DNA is TGTGCCAGCAGCCCTCGACAGGGTGTTTCTTATGAGCAGTACTTC.

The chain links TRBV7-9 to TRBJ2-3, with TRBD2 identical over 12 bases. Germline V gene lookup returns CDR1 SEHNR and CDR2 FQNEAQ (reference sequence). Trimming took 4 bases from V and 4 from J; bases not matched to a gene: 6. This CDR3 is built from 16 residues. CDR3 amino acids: CASSSGLAGSADTQYF. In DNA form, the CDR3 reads TGTGCCAGCAGCTCTGGACTAGCGGGATCCGCAGATACGCAGTATTTT.

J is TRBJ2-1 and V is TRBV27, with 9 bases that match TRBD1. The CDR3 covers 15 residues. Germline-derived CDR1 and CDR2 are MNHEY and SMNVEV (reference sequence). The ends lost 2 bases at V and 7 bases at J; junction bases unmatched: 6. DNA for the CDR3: TGTGCCAGCAGTTTAGTGGGGACAGGGAAGAATGAGCAGTTCTTC. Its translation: CASSLVGTGKNEQFF.

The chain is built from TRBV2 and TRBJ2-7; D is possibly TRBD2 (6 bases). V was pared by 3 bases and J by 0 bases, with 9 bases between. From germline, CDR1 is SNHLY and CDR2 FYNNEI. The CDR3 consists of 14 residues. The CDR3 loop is CASSEGGSSYEQYF. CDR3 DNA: TGTGCCAGCAGTGAGGGGGGTTCCTCCTACGAGCAGTACTTC.

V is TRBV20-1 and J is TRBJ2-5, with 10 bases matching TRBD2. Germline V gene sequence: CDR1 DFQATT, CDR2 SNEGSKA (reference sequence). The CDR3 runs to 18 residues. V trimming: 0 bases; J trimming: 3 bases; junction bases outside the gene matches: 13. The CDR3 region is CSARDLQFRTSGKETQYF. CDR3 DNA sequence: TGCAGTGCTAGAGATCTCCAATTCAGGACTAGCGGAAAAGAGACCCAGTACTTC.

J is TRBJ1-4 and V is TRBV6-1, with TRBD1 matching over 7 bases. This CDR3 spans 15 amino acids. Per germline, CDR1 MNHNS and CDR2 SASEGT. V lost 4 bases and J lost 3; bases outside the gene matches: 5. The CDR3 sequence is CASSARQGSNEKLFF. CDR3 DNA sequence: TGTGCCAGCAGTGCCCGACAGGGTTCTAATGAAAAACTGTTTTTT.

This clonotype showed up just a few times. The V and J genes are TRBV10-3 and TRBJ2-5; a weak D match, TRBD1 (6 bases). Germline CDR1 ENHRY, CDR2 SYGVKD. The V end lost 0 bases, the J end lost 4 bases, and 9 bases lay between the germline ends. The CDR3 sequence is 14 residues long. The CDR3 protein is CAISESTGPETQYF. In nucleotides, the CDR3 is TGTGCCATCAGTGAGTCAACAGGGCCAGAGACCCAGTACTTC.

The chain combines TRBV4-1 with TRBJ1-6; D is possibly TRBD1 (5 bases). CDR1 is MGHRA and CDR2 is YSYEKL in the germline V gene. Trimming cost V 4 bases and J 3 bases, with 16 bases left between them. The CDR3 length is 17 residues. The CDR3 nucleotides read TGCGCCAGCAGCCCCCCTCGCAGGGTTGGCTATAATTCACCCCTCCACTTT. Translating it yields CASSPPRRVGYNSPLHF.

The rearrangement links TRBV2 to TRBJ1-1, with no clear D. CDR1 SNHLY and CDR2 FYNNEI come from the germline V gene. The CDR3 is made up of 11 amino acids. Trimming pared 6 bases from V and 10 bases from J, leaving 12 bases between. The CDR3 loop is CASSDSIGAFF. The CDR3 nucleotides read TGTGCCAGCAGCGACTCGATCGGAGCTTTCTTT.

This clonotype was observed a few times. CDR3 amino acids: CASSSTGSYEQYF. Written as DNA, the CDR3 is TGTGCCAGCAGCTCAACGGGCTCCTACGAGCAGTACTTC. This rearrangement joins TRBV7-9 to TRBJ2-7, with D unresolved. The CDR3 sequence is 13 residues long. Germline V gives CDR1 SEHNR, CDR2 FQNEAQ (reference sequence). V was trimmed by 4 bases and J by 0 bases, leaving 7 bases between them.

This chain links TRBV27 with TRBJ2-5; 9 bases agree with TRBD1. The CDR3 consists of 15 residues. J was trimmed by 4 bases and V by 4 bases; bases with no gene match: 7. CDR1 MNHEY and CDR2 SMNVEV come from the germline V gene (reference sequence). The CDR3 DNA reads TGTGCCAGCAGTTCGTCCGGGACAGGGCGAGAGACCCAGTACTTC. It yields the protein CASSSSGTGRETQYF.

CDR3 residues: CSARASGTVVNTEAFF. The CDR3 region has the DNA TGCAGTGCTAGGGCTTCAGGGACAGTAGTGAACACTGAAGCTTTCTTT. This chain uses TRBV20-1 with TRBJ1-1, with 7 bases matching TRBD1. The CDR3 sequence is 16 residues long. Germline trimming cut 3 bases from V and 0 bases from J; bases unmatched to any gene: 10. Germline CDR1 DFQATT, CDR2 SNEGSKA (reference sequence).

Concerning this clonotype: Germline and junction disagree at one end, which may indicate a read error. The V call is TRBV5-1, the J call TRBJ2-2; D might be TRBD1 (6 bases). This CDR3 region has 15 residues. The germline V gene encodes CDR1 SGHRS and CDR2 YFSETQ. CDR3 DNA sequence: TGCGCCAGCAGCCCCGAACAGGGCGGCACCGGGGAGCTGGTTTTT. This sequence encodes CASSPEQGGTGELVF.

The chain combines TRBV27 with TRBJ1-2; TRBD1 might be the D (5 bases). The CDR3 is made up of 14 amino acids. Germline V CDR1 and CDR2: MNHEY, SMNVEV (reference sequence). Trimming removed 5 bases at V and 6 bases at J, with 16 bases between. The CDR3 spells CASSGSNPGNGYTF. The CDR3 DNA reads TGTGCCAGCAGTGGCTCGAATCCAGGGAATGGCTACACCTTC.